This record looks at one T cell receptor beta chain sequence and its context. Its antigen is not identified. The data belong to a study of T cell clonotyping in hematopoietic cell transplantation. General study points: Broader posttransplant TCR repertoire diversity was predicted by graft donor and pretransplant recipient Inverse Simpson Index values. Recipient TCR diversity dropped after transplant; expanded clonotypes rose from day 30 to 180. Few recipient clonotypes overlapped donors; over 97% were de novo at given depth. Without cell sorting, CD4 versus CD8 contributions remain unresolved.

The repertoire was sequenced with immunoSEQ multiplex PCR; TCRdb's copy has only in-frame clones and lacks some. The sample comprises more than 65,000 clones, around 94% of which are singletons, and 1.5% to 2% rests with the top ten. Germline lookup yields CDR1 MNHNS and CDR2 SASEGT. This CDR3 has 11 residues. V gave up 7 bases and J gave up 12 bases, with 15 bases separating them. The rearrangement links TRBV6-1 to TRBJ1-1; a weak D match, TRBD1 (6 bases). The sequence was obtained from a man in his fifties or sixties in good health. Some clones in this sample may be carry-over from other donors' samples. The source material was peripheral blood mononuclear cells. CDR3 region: CASIQQGRSFF. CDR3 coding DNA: TGTGCCAGCATCCAGCAGGGGAGATCTTTCTTT.